This T cell receptor (beta chain) is drawn from a study of blood T cell repertoires in COVID-19. The study counted Cohort 3 donors as recovered given two negative PCRs, clearance, or symptom resolution. In the study's own analysis: For nucleated cells, counts were estimated from reference gene primer amplification. The table came from immunoSEQ multiplex PCR; TCRdb's copy has only in-frame clones and leaves some out. V and J calls plus clone size are reproduced from that table; the DNA served to infer D and trimming. Of a few hundred thousand clones listed, 85% to 90% are singletons. The source is a woman aged 18-35 years who had recovered from COVID-19. Material: PBMCs or T cells enriched from blood (not recorded which).

The CDR3 nucleotides read TGTGCCAGCAGGGGGGACTCCTCAACCGGGCAGTACTTC. Its protein product is CASRGDSSTGQYF. The chain recombines TRBV2 with TRBJ2-7, with D possibly matching TRBD2 (6 bases). V was cut by 6 bases and J by 9 bases, with 18 bases left in between. This CDR3 region has 13 residues. Germline lookup yields CDR1 SNHLY and CDR2 FYNNEI. Looking up the rest from reference TRBV2 and TRBJ2-7 gives the full variable domain: EPEVTQTPSHQVTQMGQEVILRCVPISNHLYFYWYRQILGQKVEFLVSFYNNEISEKSEIFDDQFSVERPDGSNFTLKIRSTKLEDSAMYFCASRGDSSTGQYFGPGTRLTVT.